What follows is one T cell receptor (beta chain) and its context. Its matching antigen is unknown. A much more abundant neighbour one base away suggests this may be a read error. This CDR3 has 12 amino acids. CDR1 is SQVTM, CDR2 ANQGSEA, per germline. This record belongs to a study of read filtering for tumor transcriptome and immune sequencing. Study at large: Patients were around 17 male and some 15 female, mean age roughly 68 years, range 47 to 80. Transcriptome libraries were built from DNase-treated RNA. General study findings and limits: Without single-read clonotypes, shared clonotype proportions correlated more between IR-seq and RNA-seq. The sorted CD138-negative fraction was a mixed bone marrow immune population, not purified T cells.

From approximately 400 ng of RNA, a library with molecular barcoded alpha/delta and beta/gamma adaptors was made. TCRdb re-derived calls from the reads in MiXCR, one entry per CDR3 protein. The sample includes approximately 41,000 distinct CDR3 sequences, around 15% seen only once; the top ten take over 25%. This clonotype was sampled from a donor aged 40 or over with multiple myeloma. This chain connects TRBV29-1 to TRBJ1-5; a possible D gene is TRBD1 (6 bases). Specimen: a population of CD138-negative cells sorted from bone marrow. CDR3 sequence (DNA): TGCGGCGTACAGGGCAGCAATCAGCCCCAGCATTTT. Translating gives CGVQGSNQPQHF.